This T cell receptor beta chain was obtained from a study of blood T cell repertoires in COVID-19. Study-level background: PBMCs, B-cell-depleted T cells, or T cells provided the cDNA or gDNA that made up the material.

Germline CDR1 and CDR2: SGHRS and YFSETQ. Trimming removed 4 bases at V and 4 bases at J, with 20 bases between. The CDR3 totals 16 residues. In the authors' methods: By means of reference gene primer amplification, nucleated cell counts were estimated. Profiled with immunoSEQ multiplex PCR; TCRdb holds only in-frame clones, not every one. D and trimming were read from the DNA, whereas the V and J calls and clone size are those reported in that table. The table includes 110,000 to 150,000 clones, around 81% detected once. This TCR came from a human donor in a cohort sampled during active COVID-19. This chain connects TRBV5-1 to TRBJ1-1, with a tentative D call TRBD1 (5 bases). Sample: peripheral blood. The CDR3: CASSPPGRGLSTEAFF. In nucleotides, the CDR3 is TGCGCCAGCAGCCCCCCTGGGAGGGGATTGAGCACTGAAGCTTTCTTT. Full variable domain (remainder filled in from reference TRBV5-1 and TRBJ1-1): KAGVTQTPRYLIKTRGQQVTLSCSPISGHRSVSWYQQTPGQGLQFLFEYFSETQRNKGNFPGRFSGRQFSNSRSEMNVSTLELGDSALYLCASSPPGRGLSTEAFFGQGTRLTVV.